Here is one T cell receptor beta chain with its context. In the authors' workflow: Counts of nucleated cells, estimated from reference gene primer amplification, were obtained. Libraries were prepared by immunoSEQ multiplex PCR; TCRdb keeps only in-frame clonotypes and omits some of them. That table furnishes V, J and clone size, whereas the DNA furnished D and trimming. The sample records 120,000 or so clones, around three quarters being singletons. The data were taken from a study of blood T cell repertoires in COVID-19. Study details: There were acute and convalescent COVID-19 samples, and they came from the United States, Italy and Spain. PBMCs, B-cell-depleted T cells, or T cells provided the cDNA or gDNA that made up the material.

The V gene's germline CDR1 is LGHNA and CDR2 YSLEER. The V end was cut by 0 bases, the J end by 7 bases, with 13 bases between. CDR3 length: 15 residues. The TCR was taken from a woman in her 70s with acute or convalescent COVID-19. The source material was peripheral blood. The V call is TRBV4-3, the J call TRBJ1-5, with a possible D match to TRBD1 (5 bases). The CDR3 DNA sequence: TGCGCCAGCAGCCAAGATCGGGGGACGGGACAGCCCCAGCATTTT. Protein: CASSQDRGTGQPQHF.